The clone carrying this TCR beta chain has only a few counts. The antigen is unknown. An end of the junction does not agree with germline; a read error may underlie this. The sequence runs out 3 residues before the end of the CDR3; the remainder is reconstructed from the germline J gene. The data are from a study of T cell clonality in common variable immunodeficiency. General study points: Reportedly, TCR beta sequences from common variable immunodeficiency showed fewer deletions and N-nucleotide insertions.

Germline CDR1 is SSHAT and CDR2 is FNYEAQ (reference sequence). CDR3 size: 14 residues. Clones were sequenced by immunoSEQ multiplex PCR, and TCRdb holds only the in-frame ones, with some missing. Singletons are absent from the sample, which has around 13,000 clones. The sequenced sample was peripheral blood mononuclear cells. This receptor was obtained from a human donor with common variable immunodeficiency. This sequence joins TRBV7-7 and TRBJ2-3; 7 nucleotides agree with TRBD2. This CDR3 reads CASSLTSGTDTQYF. The DNA read from the CDR3 is TGTGCTAGCAGCCTAACTAGCGGCACAGATACG.